The 26 T cell receptor beta chains presented below share a single source sample, sequenced in a study of T cells in Graves' hyperthyroidism and ophthalmopathy. There were TCR beta CDR3 regions amplified from RNA transcripts. Carried out on the TCR CDR3, a first-round RT-PCR used the HTBI primer set. TCRdb independently ran MiXCR on the multiplex PCR reads; one entry per CDR3 protein. The sample shows roughly 580,000 distinct CDR3 sequences, about 14% of them seen only once. Sample: blood. The receptors here all came from a woman aged 30 to 39 with Graves' hyperthyroidism that later progressed to Graves' ophthalmopathy.

This clonotype was picked up many times. The chain couples TRBV12-5 to TRBJ2-1, with TRBD2 matching over 11 bases. Germline CDR1 is LGHNT and CDR2 is FRNRAP. The CDR3 length is 14 residues. The ends lost 7 bases at V and 4 bases at J; junction bases unmatched: 3. The CDR3 is CASERLAGYNEQFF. In nucleotides, the CDR3 is TGTGCTAGTGAACGACTAGCGGGATACAATGAGCAGTTCTTC.

The rearrangement uses TRBV28 and TRBJ2-7; TRBD2 is a possible D gene (6 bases). Trimming left V 7 bases short and J 0 bases short, with 28 bases between. The CDR3 runs 19 residues. The germline CDR1 and CDR2 sequences are MDHEN and SYDVKM. The CDR3 bases are TGTGCCAGCACCCTGGCCGGCAGGTGGGGAACGGGAGACTCCTACGAGCAGTACTTC. The encoded protein is CASTLAGRWGTGDSYEQYF.

Many counts were recorded for this clonotype. The chain has TRBV12-3 or TRBV12-4 and TRBJ1-2, with TRBD1 matching over 9 bases. The junction had 8 bases not matched to a gene; V was cut back by 5 bases and J by 4 bases. This CDR3 contains 15 residues. CDR3 amino acids: CASSLQGAPGYGYTF. Written as DNA, the CDR3 is TGTGCCAGCAGTCTACAGGGGGCGCCAGGCTATGGCTACACCTTC.

The rearrangement uses TRBV5-1 and TRBJ2-6; tentative D call: TRBD1 (6 bases). Per germline, CDR1 SGHRS and CDR2 YFSETQ. This CDR3 comprises 16 residues. The V end lost 6 bases, the J end lost 0 bases, and 13 bases lay between the germline ends. CDR3 nucleotide sequence: TGCGCCAGCACGGACAGCTTTCTCTCTGGGGCCAACGTCCTGACTTTC. Protein: CASTDSFLSGANVLTF.

CDR3 DNA sequence: TGTGCCACTAAGGGGGGACTTTTGACTAGCACAGATACGCAGTATTTT. Translation: CATKGGLLTSTDTQYF. V gene TRBV30 combines with J gene TRBJ2-3; D may correspond to TRBD1 or TRBD2 (6 bases each). The CDR3 is 16 amino acids. The ends were cut back, 8 bases at V and 0 bases at J, with 21 bases in the middle. Germline V gene sequence: CDR1 GTSNPN, CDR2 SVGIG (reference sequence).

In this sample, this clonotype turned up many times. V usage is TRBV10-2 and J usage is TRBJ2-5; 9 bases map to TRBD2. The CDR3 totals 17 residues. V was clipped by 2 bases and J by 1 base; unmatched bases: 8. Germline loops: CDR1 WSHSY, CDR2 SAAADI. The CDR3 region has the DNA TGCGCCAGCAGTGAGCTTTTTGGCGGGAGGGCCCAAGAGACCCAGTACTTC. It is translated as CASSELFGGRAQETQYF.

V usage is TRBV5-6 and J usage is TRBJ2-5; 7 positions match TRBD1. V trimming: 5 bases; J trimming: 1 base; junction bases outside the gene matches: 5. Germline-derived CDR1 and CDR2 are SGHDT and YYEEEE. The CDR3 spans 14 residues. The CDR3 reads CASRLTGFQETQYF. The CDR3 DNA reads TGTGCCAGCAGATTGACAGGGTTCCAAGAGACCCAGTACTTC.

This chain joins TRBV4-2 and TRBJ1-2; a weak D match, TRBD1 (5 bases). The V gene's germline CDR1 is LGHNA and CDR2 YNFKEQ. V dropped 0 bases and J dropped 7 bases, with 18 bases sitting between them. This CDR3 has 16 residues. The chain's CDR3 is CASSQDLVGARSGYTF. The CDR3 DNA follows: TGTGCCAGCAGCCAAGATCTGGTAGGGGCCCGTTCTGGCTACACCTTC.

In regard to this clonotype: A much larger clone differs by one base, so this may be a read error. The V call is TRBV7-9, the J call TRBJ2-7; either TRBD1 or TRBD2 may fit D (7 bases each). The end of the DNA aligns better with TRBJ2-1, so the J call may be wrong. In germline, CDR1 is SEHNR, CDR2 FQNEAQ (reference sequence). This CDR3 spans 11 amino acids. CDR3 bases: TGTGCCGGGGGAGGGGGCTACGAGCAGTTCTTC. As protein: CAGGGGYEQFF.

The sample holds many counts of this clonotype. J is TRBJ2-3 and V is TRBV30; D gene uncertain. The CDR3 contains 14 residues. V was pared by 0 bases and J by 0 bases, with 7 bases between. Germline CDR1 GTSNPN, CDR2 SVGIG (reference sequence). The CDR3 coding sequence is TGTGCCTGGAGTGTTGGCGGAAGCACAGATACGCAGTATTTT. Its translation is CAWSVGGSTDTQYF. Full variable domain (remainder filled in from reference TRBV30 and TRBJ2-3): SQTIHQWPATLVQPVGSPLSLECTVEGTSNPNLYWYRQAAGRGLQLLFYSVGIGQISSEVPQNLSASRPQDRQFILSSKKLLLSDSGFYLCAWSVGGSTDTQYFGPGTRLTVL.

This clonotype was seen repeatedly, ten times or more. The rearrangement joins TRBV19 to TRBJ2-1; no clear D gene. This CDR3 spans 13 amino acids. Germline lookup yields CDR1 LNHDA and CDR2 SQIVND (reference sequence). Trimming took 0 bases from V and 7 from J, leaving 7 bases between them. The CDR3 loop reads CASSIDLWNEQFF. As DNA, the CDR3 is TGTGCCAGTAGTATAGATCTATGGAATGAGCAGTTCTTC.

With respect to this clonotype: One end of the junction is discordant with germline, which a read error may explain. The V call is TRBV3-1, the J call TRBJ2-7; TRBD2 agrees at 7 bases. Germline CDR1 LGHDT, CDR2 YNNKEL (reference sequence). The CDR3 runs 16 residues. CDR3 coding DNA: TGTACCAGCAGCCAAATGGTCGCTAGCGGTTCCTACGAGCAGTACTTC. Translation: CTSSQMVASGSYEQYF.

At least ten counts were recorded for this clonotype. This CDR3 reads CASSQTGTSTDEQYF. DNA of the CDR3: TGCGCCAGCAGCCAAACCGGGACTAGCACCGACGAGCAGTACTTC. The chain recombines TRBV5-1 with TRBJ2-7; TRBD2 agrees at 9 bases. After removal of 4 bases from V and 5 bases from J, the junction contained 10 bases not matched to a gene. The CDR3 sequence is 15 residues long. CDR1 is SGHRS and CDR2 is YFSETQ in the germline V gene.

This clonotype was detected ten times or more. V and J are TRBV7-2 and TRBJ2-5; 12 bases match TRBD2. Germline CDR1 SGHTA, CDR2 FQGNSA. Losses at the gene ends were 2 bases for V and 5 bases for J; bases not matched to a gene: 3. The CDR3 contains 15 residues. The DNA of the CDR3 is TGTGCCAGCAGCTTATGGACTAGCGGGACGGAGACCCAGTACTTC. Amino acid sequence: CASSLWTSGTETQYF. The full variable domain, in which reference TRBV7-2 and TRBJ2-5 provide the parts outside the CDR3, is GAGVSQSPSNKVTEKGKDVELRCDPISGHTALYWYRQSLGQGLEFLIYFQGNSAPDKSGLPSDRFSAERTGGSVSTLTIQRTQQEDSAVYLCASSLWTSGTETQYFGPGTRLLVL.

This clonotype was recorded at least ten times. The chain employs TRBV30 and TRBJ1-1; a possible D gene is TRBD1 (5 bases). The CDR3 loop spans 14 amino acids. The V gene lost 3 bases and the J gene lost 7 bases, with 18 bases spanning the gap. CDR1 and CDR2 (germline): GTSNPN, SVGIG (reference sequence). The CDR3 DNA reads as TGTGCCTGGAGCCGGGGGGAGAGGGTTAATGAAGCTTTCTTT. It codes for CAWSRGERVNEAFF.

This chain uses TRBV6-2 or TRBV6-3 with TRBJ1-4; D not certain. V shed 0 bases and J shed 8 bases, with 19 bases lying between them. Germline V gives CDR1 MNHEY, CDR2 SVGEGT. The CDR3 spans 17 residues. Written as DNA, the CDR3 is TGTGCCAGCAGTTACTCTTATCGGGGAAAATACGACGAAAAACTGTTTTTT. It encodes CASSYSYRGKYDEKLFF.

This clonotype was counted at least ten times. This chain links TRBV12-3 or TRBV12-4 with TRBJ2-5; the match to TRBD2 covers 7 bases. This CDR3 region has 14 residues. The V gene end was trimmed by 0 bases and the J gene end by 3 bases; junction bases not matched to a gene: 1. The CDR3 spells CASSLAGGEETQYF. The CDR3 DNA reads as TGTGCCAGCAGTTTAGCGGGGGGGGAAGAGACCCAGTACTTC.

This clonotype was observed at least ten times. The J gene is TRBJ1-5, the V gene TRBV6-1; D is undetermined. The CDR3 consists of 13 residues. The germline V gene encodes CDR1 MNHNS and CDR2 SASEGT. V lost 2 bases, J lost 6 bases, and 8 bases lay in between. The DNA of the CDR3 is TGTGCCAGCAGTGAAACAAGGTCTCAGCCCCAGCATTTT. Protein sequence: CASSETRSQPQHF.

The V gene is TRBV27, the J gene TRBJ1-2, with D perhaps TRBD1 (6 bases). The CDR3 has 16 residues. CDR1 is MNHEY and CDR2 is SMNVEV in the germline V gene (reference sequence). V was cut by 6 bases and J by 4 bases, with 21 bases left in between. As DNA, the CDR3 is TGTGCCAGCAGCAGGGGCTTAGACAGGCGGAGCTATGGCTACACCTTC. This codes for CASSRGLDRRSYGYTF.

This clonotype was detected many times. J is TRBJ2-2 and V is TRBV27, with D unresolved. The CDR3 has 16 residues. The V end was cut by 8 bases, the J end by 0 bases, with 16 bases between. Germline values: CDR1 MNHEY, CDR2 SMNVEV (reference sequence). CDR3 region: CASRKLGISNTGELFF. Written as DNA, the CDR3 is TGTGCCAGCCGAAAACTTGGTATTTCGAACACCGGGGAGCTGTTTTTT.

The sample holds a few counts of this clonotype. The chain has TRBV20-1 and TRBJ2-1, with 9 bases fitting TRBD2. V was pared by 4 bases and J by 4 bases, with 5 bases of the junction left unmatched. Germline assignment: CDR1 DFQATT and CDR2 SNEGSKA (reference sequence). This CDR3 spans 14 amino acids. CDR3 coding DNA: TGCAGTGCTAAGGCTCTAGCGGGATACAATGAGCAGTTCTTC. It specifies CSAKALAGYNEQFF.

In this sample, this clonotype turned up many times. V gene TRBV15 combines with J gene TRBJ2-3; tentatively, D is TRBD2 (5 bases). Germline-derived CDR1 and CDR2 are LNHNV and YYDKDF (reference sequence). V lost 1 base and J 1 base, leaving 9 bases between the germline ends. The CDR3 is made up of 15 amino acids. CDR3 region: CATSRGVGGTDTQYF. For the CDR3, the DNA is TGTGCCACCAGCAGAGGGGTCGGGGGCACAGATACGCAGTATTTT. Filled out from reference TRBV15 and TRBJ2-3, the complete variable domain reads DAMVIQNPRYQVTQFGKPVTLSCSQTLNHNVMYWYQQKSSQAPKLLFHYYDKDFNNEADTPDNFQSRRPNTSFCFLDIRSPGLGDTAMYLCATSRGVGGTDTQYFGPGTRLTVL.

This clonotype was observed at least ten times. The chain recombines TRBV28 with TRBJ1-2; a weak D match, TRBD1 (5 bases). V dropped 6 bases and J dropped 6 bases, with 17 bases sitting between them. This CDR3 has 14 amino acids. Germline V CDR1 and CDR2: MDHEN, SYDVKM. The CDR3 DNA follows: TGTGCCAGCAGCTGGCAGGGCCCGGGAGATGGCTACACCTTC. It yields the protein CASSWQGPGDGYTF.

This clonotype occurred a few times. CDR3 nucleotide sequence: TGTGCCAGCAGCGGAGGAGGGGGGGTTTACGAGCAGTACTTC. Its protein is CASSGGGGVYEQYF. The V gene is TRBV6-1, the J gene TRBJ2-7; D perhaps matches TRBD2 (7 bases). The CDR3 is 14 amino acids. V was pared by 6 bases and J by 4 bases, with 16 bases between. CDR1 is MNHNS, CDR2 SASEGT, per germline.

Many counts were recorded for this clonotype. The V and J genes are TRBV30 and TRBJ2-7, with a weak D call TRBD2 (5 bases). The CDR3 extends over 14 amino acids. The germline V gene encodes CDR1 GTSNPN and CDR2 SVGIG (reference sequence). With 4 bases removed from V and 5 bases from J, the gap between germline ends came to 18 bases. In DNA form, the CDR3 reads TGTGCCTGGAAGAAGAGGGAGAAGCTAGACGAGCAGTACTTC. Its protein product is CAWKKREKLDEQYF.

This clonotype was observed at least ten times. The rearrangement uses TRBV29-1 and TRBJ2-1; D gene uncertain. This CDR3 is built from 16 residues. Germline loops: CDR1 SQVTM, CDR2 ANQGSEA. V lost 0 bases and J lost 0, with 12 bases in between. As DNA, the CDR3 is TGCAGCGTTGAAGAGTGGCAGAGGAGCTCCTACAATGAGCAGTTCTTC. Protein sequence: CSVEEWQRSSYNEQFF.